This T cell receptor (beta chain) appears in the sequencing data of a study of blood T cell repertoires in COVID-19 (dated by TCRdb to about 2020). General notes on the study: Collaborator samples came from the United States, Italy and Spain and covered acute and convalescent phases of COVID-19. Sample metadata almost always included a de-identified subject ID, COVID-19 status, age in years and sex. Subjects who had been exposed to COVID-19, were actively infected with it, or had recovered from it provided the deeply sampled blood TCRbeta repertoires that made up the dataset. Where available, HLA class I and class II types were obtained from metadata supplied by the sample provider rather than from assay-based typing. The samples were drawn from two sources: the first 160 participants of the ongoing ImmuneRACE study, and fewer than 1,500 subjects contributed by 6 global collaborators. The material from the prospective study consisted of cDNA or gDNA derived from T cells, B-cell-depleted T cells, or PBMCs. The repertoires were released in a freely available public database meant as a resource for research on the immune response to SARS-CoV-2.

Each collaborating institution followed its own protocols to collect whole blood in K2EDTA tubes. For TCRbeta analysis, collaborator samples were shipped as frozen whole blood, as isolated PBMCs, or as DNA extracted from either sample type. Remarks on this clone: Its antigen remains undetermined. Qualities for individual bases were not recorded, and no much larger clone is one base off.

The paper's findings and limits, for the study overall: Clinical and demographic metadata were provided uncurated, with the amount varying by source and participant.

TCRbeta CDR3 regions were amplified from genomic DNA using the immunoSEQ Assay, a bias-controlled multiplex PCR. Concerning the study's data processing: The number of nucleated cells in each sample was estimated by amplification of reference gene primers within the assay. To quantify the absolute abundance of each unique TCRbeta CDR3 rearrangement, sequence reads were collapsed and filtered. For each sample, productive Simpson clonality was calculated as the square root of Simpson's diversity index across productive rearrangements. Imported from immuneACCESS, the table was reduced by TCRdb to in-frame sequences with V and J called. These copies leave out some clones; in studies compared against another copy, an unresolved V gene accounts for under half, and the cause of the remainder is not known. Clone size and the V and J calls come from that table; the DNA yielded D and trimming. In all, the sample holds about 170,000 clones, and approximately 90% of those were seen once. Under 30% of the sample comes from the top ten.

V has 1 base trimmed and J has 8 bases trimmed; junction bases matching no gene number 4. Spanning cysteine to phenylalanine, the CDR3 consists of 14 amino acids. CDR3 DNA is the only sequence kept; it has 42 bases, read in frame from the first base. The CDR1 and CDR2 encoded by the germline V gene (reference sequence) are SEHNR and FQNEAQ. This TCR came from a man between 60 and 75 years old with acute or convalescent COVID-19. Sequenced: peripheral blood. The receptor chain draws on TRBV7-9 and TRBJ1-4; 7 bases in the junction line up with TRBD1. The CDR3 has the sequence CASSLDRGEEKLFF. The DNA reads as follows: TGTGCCAGCAGCTTAGACAGGGGAGAAGAAAAACTGTTTTTT. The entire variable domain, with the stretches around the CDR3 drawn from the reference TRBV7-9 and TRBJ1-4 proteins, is DTGVSQNPRHKITKRGQNVTFRCDPISEHNRLYWYRQTLGQGPEFLTYFQNEAQLEKSRLLSDRFSAERPKGSFSTLEIQRTEQGDSAMYLCASSLDRGEEKLFFGSGTQLSVL.